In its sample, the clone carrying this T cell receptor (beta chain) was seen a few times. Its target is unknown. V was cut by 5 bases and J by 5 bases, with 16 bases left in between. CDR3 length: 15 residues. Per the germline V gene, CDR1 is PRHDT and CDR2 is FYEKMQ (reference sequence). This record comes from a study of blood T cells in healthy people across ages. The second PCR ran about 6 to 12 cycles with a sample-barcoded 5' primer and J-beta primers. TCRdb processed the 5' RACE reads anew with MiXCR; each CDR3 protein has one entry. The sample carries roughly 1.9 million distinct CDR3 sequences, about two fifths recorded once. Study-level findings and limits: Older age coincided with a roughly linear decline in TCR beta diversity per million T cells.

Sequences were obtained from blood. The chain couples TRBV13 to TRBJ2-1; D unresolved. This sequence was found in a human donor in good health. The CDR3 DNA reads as TGTGCCAGCAGCAGTGATCCCGGGCTGCACAATGAGCAGTTCTTC. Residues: CASSSDPGLHNEQFF.